This TCR beta chain was recovered during a study of Graves' ophthalmopathy and Graves' hyperthyroidism. The germline CDR1 and CDR2 sequences are MNHEY and SVGAGI. CDR3 length: 13 residues. The germline V and J ends were trimmed by 2 bases and 7 bases, with 11 bases remaining between them. Beta-chain TCR CDR3 regions were amplified from RNA transcripts. First-round RT-PCR used HTBI primers; second-round multiplex PCR followed. TCRdb itself ran the multiplex PCR reads through MiXCR, one entry per CDR3 protein. The table lists hundreds of thousands of distinct CDR3 sequences, around a fifth of them singletons. This clonotype was counted at least ten times.

V is TRBV6-5 and J is TRBJ1-2, with D unresolved. The TCR sequence derives from a woman aged 18-29 years with stable Graves' hyperthyroidism. What was sequenced was peripheral blood. CDR3 residues: CASSYDGLSGYTF. The CDR3 nucleotides are TGTGCCAGCAGTTACGACGGTCTGAGTGGCTACACCTTC.